The 21 T cell receptor beta chains given below trace back to one sample, sequenced in a study of blood T cells in healthy people across ages. The use of a sample-barcoded 5' primer and a J-beta primer mix characterized a second PCR of roughly 6 to 11 cycles. TCRdb ran MiXCR on the 5' RACE reads and lists one entry per CDR3 protein. The sample holds 630,000 or so distinct CDR3 sequences; about a third are singletons and the top ten take 15%. The source material was blood. Source of these receptors: a woman older than 75 in good health.

In its sample, this clonotype was seen once. The chain joins TRBV6-2 or TRBV6-3 to TRBJ1-2; 8 bases fit TRBD1. With 6 bases clipped from V and 8 bases from J, the junction kept 11 bases outside the gene matches. CDR1 MNHEY and CDR2 SVGEGT come from the germline V gene. The CDR3 has 14 residues. This CDR3 reads CASRGSGTGYGYTF. DNA for the CDR3: TGTGCCAGCAGAGGGAGCGGGACAGGTTACGGCTACACCTTC.

The chain uses TRBV5-4 and TRBJ2-5; 13 bases fit TRBD2. The CDR3 runs 15 residues. The V segment lost 4 bases and the J segment 3 bases; nucleotides outside the gene matches: 3. The germline V gene encodes CDR1 SGHNT and CDR2 YYREEE (reference sequence). CDR3: CASSPTSGRKETQYF. The CDR3 DNA sequence: TGTGCCAGCAGCCCGACTAGCGGGAGGAAAGAGACCCAGTACTTC.

The chain links TRBV6-6 to TRBJ2-7, with 9 nucleotides matching TRBD1. The V and J ends lost 6 bases and 3 bases, in that order; junction bases with no gene match: 9. The CDR3 totals 15 residues. Germline lookup yields CDR1 MNHNY and CDR2 SVGAGI (reference sequence). The DNA of the CDR3 is TGTGCCAGCAGCGTAGAGGGGACAGGGTTCTACGAGCAGTACTTC. Its translation is CASSVEGTGFYEQYF.

The rearrangement joins TRBV11-1 to TRBJ2-1, with 9 bases lining up with TRBD2. The CDR3 covers 17 residues. CDR1 is SGHAT and CDR2 is FQDESV in the germline V gene (reference sequence). J gave up 6 bases and V 3 bases, and 12 bases lay outside the gene matches. In nucleotides, the CDR3 is TGTGCCAGCAGCTTTGGGCTAAGGGCGGGGGGGGGCAATGAGCAGTTCTTC. This encodes CASSFGLRAGGGNEQFF.

This clonotype was observed at least ten times. V usage is TRBV7-6 and J usage is TRBJ2-7, with 11 bases aligning to TRBD2. This CDR3 has 15 amino acids. The germline CDR1 and CDR2 sequences are SGHVS and FNYEAQ. Unmatched junction bases numbered 6, after V lost 6 bases and J lost 2 bases. The CDR3 DNA reads TGTGCCAGCAGTCCTCGACTAGCGGGGACCTACGAGCAGTACTTC. It specifies CASSPRLAGTYEQYF.

This clonotype was seen at least ten times. The chain is built from TRBV20-1 and TRBJ2-3; 9 bases align to TRBD2. Losses at the gene ends were 3 bases for V and 0 bases for J; bases not matched to a gene: 10. In germline, CDR1 is DFQATT, CDR2 SNEGSKA (reference sequence). CDR3 length: 17 residues. The CDR3 DNA reads TGCAGTGCTAGCTCAGGGGCGGGGGGGCTGAGCACAGATACGCAGTATTTT. It is translated as CSASSGAGGLSTDTQYF.

This clonotype was counted only a few times. This chain links TRBV6-5 with TRBJ1-3; D uncertain. With 6 bases removed from V and 2 bases from J, the gap between germline ends came to 11 bases. This CDR3 has 14 amino acids. The germline gives CDR1 MNHEY, CDR2 SVGAGI. CDR3 region: CASSRAGTGNTIYF. CDR3 sequence (DNA): TGTGCCAGCAGCCGAGCGGGGACTGGAAACACCATATATTTT.

This clonotype was seen many times. The chain joins TRBV29-1 to TRBJ2-5; D is possibly TRBD1 (6 bases). Germline assignment: CDR1 SQVTM and CDR2 ANQGSEA. CDR3 length: 13 residues. V lost 7 bases and J 2 bases, leaving 14 bases between the germline ends. CDR3 in amino acids: CSAQWGLQETQYF. Here the CDR3 DNA reads TGCAGCGCCCAATGGGGGCTTCAAGAGACCCAGTACTTC. Variable domain in full (rest from reference TRBV29-1 and TRBJ2-5): SAVISQKPSRDICQRGTSLTIQCQVDSQVTMMFWYRQQPGQSLTLIATANQGSEATYESGFVIDKFPISRPNLTFSTLTVSNMSPEDSSIYLCSAQWGLQETQYFGPGTRLLVL.

This clonotype was observed at least ten times. V usage is TRBV28 and J usage is TRBJ1-2; maybe TRBD1 (5 bases). The length of the CDR3 is 18 residues. Per the germline V gene, CDR1 is MDHEN and CDR2 is SYDVKM. Trimming took off 6 bases at V and 0 bases at J, with 23 bases between the two ends. In DNA form, the CDR3 reads TGTGCCAGCAGCCCGTTCGGGGGGGGTCTCTCAGCTAACTATGGCTACACCTTC. This codes for CASSPFGGGLSANYGYTF.

The chain uses TRBV7-2 and TRBJ1-1; D unclear. The CDR3 has 13 amino acids. Trimming cost V 7 bases and J 0 bases, with 9 bases left between them. The V gene's germline CDR1 is SGHTA and CDR2 FQGNSA. The CDR3 coding sequence is TGTGCCAGCACACTTCGAATGAACACTGAAGCTTTCTTT. Protein sequence: CASTLRMNTEAFF.

V and J are TRBV14 and TRBJ1-6; D unresolved. The germline gives CDR1 SGHDN, CDR2 FVKESK. This CDR3 is built from 16 residues. Trimming stripped 0 bases from V and 6 bases from J, with 12 bases between. The CDR3 region is CASSQDKEKINSPLHF. Written as DNA, the CDR3 is TGTGCCAGCAGCCAAGATAAGGAGAAGATTAATTCACCCCTCCACTTT.

This clonotype was found many times. The chain has TRBV5-1 and TRBJ2-5; a possible D gene is TRBD2 (5 bases). Germline assignment: CDR1 SGHRS and CDR2 YFSETQ. Trimming took 5 bases from V and 2 from J, leaving 10 bases between them. The CDR3 sequence is 13 residues long. The CDR3 region is CASRVRVQETQYF. The CDR3 DNA sequence: TGCGCCAGCAGGGTGAGGGTGCAAGAGACCCAGTACTTC.

This clonotype was picked up many times. The genes are TRBV7-2 and TRBJ2-1; 9 nucleotides align to TRBD2. The CDR3 covers 14 residues. The ends lost 4 bases at V and 10 bases at J; junction bases unmatched: 8. Per the germline V gene, CDR1 is SGHTA and CDR2 is FQGNSA. The CDR3 region is CASSSTRGGREQFF. The CDR3 DNA is TGTGCCAGCAGCTCAACGCGGGGGGGCCGGGAGCAGTTCTTC.

This clonotype has ten or more counts. The J gene is TRBJ2-6, the V gene TRBV10-3, with no clear D. V was pared by 10 bases and J by 1 base, with 11 bases between. CDR1 and CDR2 (germline): ENHRY, SYGVKD. This CDR3 has 14 amino acids. CDR3 residues: CATLAFSGANVLTF. The CDR3 DNA is TGTGCCACGTTAGCCTTTTCTGGGGCCAACGTCCTGACTTTC.

This chain links TRBV4-3 with TRBJ1-4, with 7 bases identical to TRBD1. The germline CDR1 and CDR2 sequences are LGHNA and YSLEER. With V trimmed by 4 bases and J by 8 bases, 13 bases remained unmatched. This CDR3 region has 16 residues. The CDR3 spells CASSRDPAGGSEKLFF. The CDR3 region has the DNA TGCGCCAGCAGCCGAGACCCAGCAGGGGGATCGGAAAAACTGTTTTTT.

Details on this clonotype: This sequence may be a read error, since a much larger clone differs from it by one base. V gene TRBV5-1 combines with J gene TRBJ2-7, with D perhaps TRBD1 (6 bases). V was shortened by 5 bases and J by 6 bases, with 12 bases between the two germline ends. Germline-derived CDR1 and CDR2 are SGHRS and YFSETQ. The CDR3 length is 12 residues. Here the CDR3 DNA reads TGCGCCAGCAGGGAGATAGGGGGCGAGCAGTACTTC. It yields the protein CASREIGGEQYF.

The rearrangement uses TRBV7-9 and TRBJ2-7; either TRBD1 or TRBD2 may supply D (5 bases each). Germline V CDR1 and CDR2: SEHNR, FQNEAQ (reference sequence). This CDR3 comprises 15 residues. The V gene lost 4 bases and the J gene lost 4 bases, with 17 bases spanning the gap. The CDR3 spells CASSSRGTVGYEQYF. The CDR3, as DNA: TGTGCCAGCAGCTCCCGGGGCACAGTGGGGTACGAGCAGTACTTC.

The rearrangement uses TRBV5-1 and TRBJ2-3, with D unclear. The CDR3 extends over 12 amino acids. The germline CDR1 and CDR2 sequences are SGHRS and YFSETQ. The V end was cut by 6 bases, the J end by 2 bases, with 7 bases between. The CDR3 here is CASTGLTDTQYF. CDR3 coding DNA: TGCGCCAGCACCGGTCTCACAGATACGCAGTATTTT.

This clonotype was observed once. This rearrangement joins TRBV11-2 to TRBJ2-7, with 12 bases fitting TRBD1. This CDR3 has 16 residues. Unmatched junction bases numbered 7, after V lost 1 base and J lost 6 bases. CDR1 is SGHAT, CDR2 FQNNGV, per germline. This CDR3 reads CASSLVFGTGGPEQYF. The CDR3 DNA is TGTGCCAGCAGCTTAGTTTTCGGGACAGGGGGCCCCGAGCAGTACTTC.

Worth noting for this clonotype: A read error may explain this, as a much larger clone is one base away. The rearrangement joins TRBV7-2 to TRBJ2-6, with D possibly being TRBD1 (5 bases). This CDR3 comprises 15 residues. Germline V gene sequence: CDR1 SGHTA, CDR2 FQGNSA. In nucleotides, the CDR3 is TGTGCCAGCAGCTTAACGTCAACTGGGGCCAACGTCCGGACTTTC. This translates into CASSLTSTGANVRTF.

This clonotype has only a few counts. The chain carries TRBV7-9 and TRBJ1-1, with 7 bases matching TRBD1. V was pared by 4 bases and J by 6 bases, with 8 bases of the junction left unmatched. Germline loops: CDR1 SEHNR, CDR2 FQNEAQ (reference sequence). The CDR3 runs 14 residues. CDR3 sequence: CASSSPVGTAEAFF. The CDR3 DNA reads as TGTGCCAGCAGCTCCCCCGTAGGGACAGCTGAAGCTTTCTTT.